The 9 T cell receptor beta chains below come from one sample, sequenced in a study of persistence of HIV-infected CD4 T cells. Cells were stimulated with overlapping HIV-1 Gag 15-mer peptides. Memory cells lacking CD40L and CD69 with high CD45RO were sorted. The libraries were made with immunoSEQ version 4 in survey mode. Assay: immunoSEQ multiplex PCR; the TCRdb copy retains only in-frame clones and omits some. The sample has tens of thousands of clones; about 77% are singletons. Their antigens remain unidentified. Sequencing used CD4+ T cells sorted from PBMCs after approximately 18-hour stimulation, obtained from a patient who received antiretroviral therapy. Receptors originate from an adult man with HIV who was CMV-seropositive.

J is TRBJ1-2 and V is TRBV19; 8 bases line up with TRBD1. This CDR3 is built from 16 residues. V trimming: 4 bases; J trimming: 5 bases; junction bases outside the gene matches: 12. The germline CDR1 and CDR2 sequences are LNHDA and SQIVND (reference sequence). The CDR3 protein is CASSTLGQGKEYGYTF. The CDR3 DNA sequence: TGTGCCAGTAGTACCCTCGGACAGGGCAAAGAGTATGGCTACACCTTC.

The V and J genes are TRBV3-1 (or the pseudogene TRBV3-2) and TRBJ2-7; D gene uncertain. V dropped 4 bases and J dropped 2 bases, with 6 bases sitting between them. CDR3 length equals 12 residues. The germline V gene encodes CDR1 LGHDT and CDR2 YNNKEL (reference sequence). In DNA form, the CDR3 reads TGTGCCAGCAGCCGGGTAACCTACGAGCAGTACTTC. Its translation is CASSRVTYEQYF.

This chain uses TRBV5-1 with TRBJ1-6, with a tentative D call TRBD1 (5 bases). The CDR3 totals 15 residues. CDR1 is SGHRS and CDR2 is YFSETQ in the germline V gene. Trimming stripped 5 bases from V and 0 bases from J, with 9 bases between. CDR3 region: CASRGGNSYNSPLHF. Here the CDR3 DNA reads TGCGCCAGCAGGGGGGGGAACTCCTATAATTCACCCCTCCACTTT.

This chain connects TRBV3-1 (or the pseudogene TRBV3-2) to TRBJ2-7, with 7 bases matching TRBD1. V trimming: 2 bases; J trimming: 3 bases; junction bases outside the gene matches: 4. Per the germline V gene, CDR1 is LGHDT and CDR2 is YNNKEL (reference sequence). This CDR3 has 14 amino acids. The chain's CDR3 is CASSQSGQVYEQYF. DNA of the CDR3: TGTGCCAGCAGCCAATCTGGACAGGTCTACGAGCAGTACTTC.

The CDR3 bases are TGTGCCAGCTCACCAAAGGGTGAATCAACTAATGAAAAACTGTTTTTT. Translating gives CASSPKGESTNEKLFF. The chain combines TRBV18 with TRBJ1-4, with D hard to call. The CDR3 totals 16 residues. CDR1 and CDR2 from the germline V gene are KGHSH and LQKENI. Trimming pared 2 bases from V and 0 bases from J, leaving 10 bases between. Using reference TRBV18 and TRBJ1-4 for the parts outside the CDR3, the full variable domain is NAGVMQNPRHLVRRRGQEARLRCSPMKGHSHVYWYRQLPEEGLKFMVYLQKENIIDESGMPKERFSAEFPKEGPSILRIQQVVRGDSAAYFCASSPKGESTNEKLFFGSGTQLSVL.

The chain combines TRBV6-1 with TRBJ2-3; perhaps TRBD1 as D (6 bases). The CDR3 runs 15 residues. Trimming pared 3 bases from V and 4 bases from J, leaving 14 bases between. The germline V gene has CDR1 MNHNS and CDR2 SASEGT. CDR3 sequence reads: CASSDTSRQADTQYF. CDR3 in DNA: TGTGCCAGCAGTGATACTAGTAGACAGGCAGATACGCAGTATTTT.

The chain recombines TRBV4-2 with TRBJ1-6, with TRBD1 matching 7 bases. Germline V lookup: CDR1 LGHNA, CDR2 YNFKEQ. The CDR3 has 16 amino acids. J gave up 8 bases and V 4 bases, and 11 bases lay outside the gene matches. For the CDR3, the DNA is TGTGCCAGCAGCCGGGACAGAAACAAAGAGGATTCACCCCTCCACTTT. This gives the protein CASSRDRNKEDSPLHF.

This clone was recorded once. The chain is built from TRBV28 and TRBJ1-2; D not resolved. The CDR3 is 14 residues long. V lost 2 bases and J lost 8, with 15 bases in between. Germline lookup yields CDR1 MDHEN and CDR2 SYDVKM. CDR3 residues: CASSLQDRKGGYTF. CDR3 nucleotides: TGTGCCAGCAGTTTACAAGACCGGAAAGGAGGCTACACCTTC.

The CDR3 sequence is CASSDGGRYGYTF. Here the CDR3 DNA reads TGTGCCAGCAGTGACGGGGGCCGCTATGGCTACACCTTC. The chain recombines TRBV6-1 with TRBJ1-2; D is possibly TRBD1 (6 bases). Germline loops: CDR1 MNHNS, CDR2 SASEGT. Between the trimmed V and J ends, which lost 3 bases and 4 bases, there was a span of 9 bases. This CDR3 is built from 13 residues.